The 15 T cell receptor beta chains in this list originate from one sample, sequenced in a study of cytomegalovirus exposure and HLA in healthy donors. Primers: 60 Vbeta forward and 13 Jbeta reverse. Measured with immunoSEQ multiplex PCR; TCRdb has only the in-frame clones, and not every one. The table records 210,000 or so clones, about 90% of them present only once. Source material: PBMCs. The receptor source for this set is a man aged 25 to 40 in good health and CMV-seronegative.

V gene TRBV11-3 combines with J gene TRBJ1-5; 7 bases line up with TRBD1. CDR1 is SGHNT, CDR2 YENEEA, per germline. After removal of 10 bases from V and 3 bases from J, the junction contained 9 bases not matched to a gene. The CDR3 runs 14 residues. The CDR3 coding sequence is TGTGCCATAGGGGGCCCAAGGCCCAATCAGCCCCAGCATTTT. Residues: CAIGGPRPNQPQHF.

This clone was recorded a few times. The gene calls are TRBV4-1 and TRBJ2-1; 10 bases match TRBD2. The ends lost 1 base at V and 2 bases at J; junction bases unmatched: 2. CDR3 length: 16 residues. Germline CDR1 and CDR2: MGHRA and YSYEKL. In nucleotides, the CDR3 is TGCGCCAGCAGCCAAGGGACTAGCGGCCCCTACAATGAGCAGTTCTTC. This encodes CASSQGTSGPYNEQFF.

The chain carries TRBV27 and TRBJ1-2; the match to TRBD1 covers 9 bases. The length of the CDR3 is 16 residues. V was clipped by 8 bases and J by 4 bases; unmatched bases: 14. Germline CDR1 reads MNHEY; CDR2 reads SMNVEV (reference sequence). The CDR3, as DNA: TGTGCCAGCCAAATAAGATGGACAGGGGAATTCTATGGCTACACCTTC. Protein product: CASQIRWTGEFYGYTF.

The rearrangement links TRBV10-3 to TRBJ2-1; TRBD1 matches 10 bases. The CDR3 covers 15 residues. The V and J ends lost 2 bases and 7 bases, in that order; junction bases with no gene match: 5. Per the germline V gene, CDR1 is ENHRY and CDR2 is SYGVKD. This CDR3 is CAISEAGTGENEQFF. Written as DNA, the CDR3 is TGTGCCATCAGTGAGGCCGGGACAGGGGAGAATGAGCAGTTCTTC.

The chain recombines TRBV15 with TRBJ1-5; D may be TRBD1 (6 bases). The CDR3 consists of 15 residues. In germline, CDR1 is LNHNV, CDR2 YYDKDF (reference sequence). The V end lost 0 bases, the J end lost 7 bases, and 13 bases lay between the germline ends. The CDR3 sequence is CATSRDHRAGQPQHF. CDR3 nucleotides: TGTGCCACCAGCAGAGACCACAGGGCAGGGCAGCCCCAGCATTTT.

The chain recombines TRBV25-1 with TRBJ2-7; TRBD2 agrees at 10 bases. CDR1 and CDR2 (germline): MGHDK, SYGVNS. This CDR3 contains 14 residues. V lost 3 bases to trimming and J lost 6 bases; unmatched junction nucleotides: 5. The CDR3: CASSEALAGAEQYF. Written as DNA, the CDR3 is TGTGCCAGCAGTGAGGCTCTAGCGGGGGCCGAGCAGTACTTC.

V and J are TRBV27 and TRBJ2-7; D may be TRBD1 (6 bases). The germline V gene encodes CDR1 MNHEY and CDR2 SMNVEV (reference sequence). This CDR3 has 13 amino acids. Between the trimmed V and J ends, which lost 3 bases and 2 bases, there was a span of 8 bases. The CDR3 spells CASSFRDTYEQYF. The CDR3, as DNA: TGTGCCAGCAGTTTCCGGGACACCTACGAGCAGTACTTC.

The rearrangement uses TRBV7-9 and TRBJ1-5, with D possibly being TRBD1 (5 bases). The length of the CDR3 is 14 residues. CDR1 and CDR2 from the germline V gene are SEHNR and FQNEAQ (reference sequence). The V end lost 2 bases, the J end lost 7 bases, and 12 bases lay between the germline ends. The CDR3 DNA sequence: TGTGCCAGCAGCTTAACAAGGCACAGGCAGCCCCAGCATTTT. This translates into CASSLTRHRQPQHF.

On this clone itself: The same CDR3 also results from other DNA sequences found in this sample. The chain couples TRBV6-1 to TRBJ2-5; TRBD2 agrees at 11 bases. CDR1 is MNHNS, CDR2 SASEGT, per germline. The CDR3 covers 15 residues. V trimming: 2 bases; J trimming: 1 base; junction bases outside the gene matches: 0. Here the CDR3 reads CASSELAGGQETQYF. CDR3 sequence (DNA): TGTGCCAGCAGTGAACTAGCGGGGGGCCAAGAGACCCAGTACTTC.

The J gene is TRBJ1-5, the V gene TRBV5-6, with 9 bases that match TRBD1. Germline lookup yields CDR1 SGHDT and CDR2 YYEEEE. V trimming: 5 bases; J trimming: 6 bases; junction bases outside the gene matches: 6. The CDR3 is 14 amino acids. CDR3 amino acids: CASRKQGAGQPQHF. DNA of the CDR3: TGTGCCAGCAGAAAACAGGGGGCCGGTCAGCCCCAGCATTTT.

The rearrangement joins TRBV15 to TRBJ1-5, with D unclear. Germline V gives CDR1 LNHNV, CDR2 YYDKDF (reference sequence). The germline V and J ends were trimmed by 1 base and 5 bases, with 6 bases remaining between them. The CDR3 is 13 amino acids. CDR3 nucleotides: TGTGCCACCAGCAGAGCATGGCATCAGCCCCAGCATTTT. It encodes CATSRAWHQPQHF.

The chain is built from TRBV18 and TRBJ2-4; TRBD1 is a possible D gene (5 bases). The CDR3 contains 17 residues. V was cut by 3 bases and J by 4 bases, with 19 bases left in between. Germline V gene lookup returns CDR1 KGHSH and CDR2 LQKENI. The CDR3 DNA reads as TGTGCCAGCTCACCGGGTAGCACAGGCCAAGGGAAAAACATTCAGTACTTC. Its protein product is CASSPGSTGQGKNIQYF.

The chain recombines TRBV6-5 with TRBJ1-2; 9 nucleotides agree with TRBD1. CDR3 length: 15 amino acids. V lost 8 bases and J lost 3; bases outside the gene matches: 10. Germline V CDR1 and CDR2: MNHEY, SVGAGI. CDR3 residues: CASGEQGARDYGYTF. CDR3 coding DNA: TGTGCCAGCGGGGAACAGGGGGCGCGAGACTATGGCTACACCTTC.

V is TRBV10-3 and J is TRBJ2-5, with 7 bases that match TRBD2. The germline CDR1 and CDR2 sequences are ENHRY and SYGVKD. This CDR3 region has 15 residues. The ends lost 3 bases at V and 5 bases at J; junction bases unmatched: 9. Here the CDR3 reads CAISDSGRIWETQYF. CDR3 in DNA: TGTGCCATCAGTGATAGCGGGCGGATATGGGAGACCCAGTACTTC.

The V and J genes are TRBV9 and TRBJ1-2; D is unresolved. This CDR3 is built from 15 residues. Germline assignment: CDR1 SGDLS and CDR2 YYNGEE. Trimming removed 4 bases at V and 6 bases at J, with 19 bases between. The chain's CDR3 is CASSPRITGGNGYTF. In nucleotides, the CDR3 is TGTGCCAGCAGCCCGAGGATTACCGGCGGGAATGGCTACACCTTC.